This TCR beta chain was profiled in a study of T cell responses to AZD1222 COVID-19 vaccine. The data were produced by immunoSEQ multiplex PCR, yet TCRdb's version contains in-frame clones alone and is incomplete. The sample has about 100,000 clones, approximately 90% seen once; the top ten hold 3% to 3.5%. Looked up from germline, CDR1 is MDHEN and CDR2 is SYDVKM. The CDR3 runs 13 residues. V dropped 5 bases and J dropped 0 bases, with 7 bases sitting between them. Findings of the study overall: Spike-specific TCR breadth and depth both grew after two AZD1222 doses. Clonal diversity was possibly underestimated, and white British individuals and females predominated among donors.

About this clone: No antigen is known for it.

This receptor was obtained from an adult in good health. Here the sequenced sample was peripheral blood, taken on day 0 of MenACWY control vaccination. This sequence joins TRBV28 and TRBJ1-1; D unresolved. The CDR3 nucleotides read TGTGCCAGCAGTCCCCCCCTGAACACTGAAGCTTTCTTT. Encoded protein: CASSPPLNTEAFF.